This record looks at one TCR beta chain sequence and its context. What antigen it recognizes has not been identified. Base quality data are lacking; no much larger clone is found one base away. Relative to germline, V is missing 1 base and J is missing 3 bases, with 2 bases of the junction outside any gene match. The CDR3 sequence holds 14 residues, the cysteine and phenylalanine included. CDR3 DNA is the only sequence kept; it has 42 bases, read in frame from the first base. The germline V gene supplies CDR1 SGHNT and CDR2 YENEEA. The source of the sample is a study of OX40 agonist ivuxolimab in advanced cancers. About the study as a whole: The costimulatory receptor OX40 (CD134) was targeted by ivuxolimab, a fully human IgG2 agonistic monoclonal antibody. Intravenous ivuxolimab was administered to patients every 2 weeks at six dose levels: 0.01, 0.1, 0.3, 1.5, 3 and 10 mg/kg. Of the approximately 54 patients in dose escalation, approximately 20 had hepatocellular carcinoma, some 15 had melanoma, 9 had renal cell carcinoma and 9 had head and neck cancer. The dose-escalation cohort was 82.7% male with a mean age of approximately 60 years, ranging from roughly 23 to 90. Prior anti-PD-1, anti-PD-L1 or anti-CTLA-4 therapy was permitted, and less than 45% of dose-escalation patients had received checkpoint inhibitors. Partial responses were achieved by three dose-escalation patients, of whom one had hepatocellular carcinoma and two had cutaneous melanoma. Peripheral TCRbeta sequencing was intended to test whether TCR sequence diversity was altered and clonal T-cell expansion was caused by ivuxolimab. The paper reports the monotherapy dose-escalation portion (N ≈ 50 patients) of the phase I ivuxolimab trial. Points the paper makes about the study in general: At doses from 0.1 to 3.0 mg/kg, clonal expansion was seen in both CD4+ and CD8+ blood T cells between baseline and week 6. After ivuxolimab, expanded clones were on average more numerous among CD8+ T cells than among CD4+ T cells. Low levels of normalized T-cell clonal expansion were also seen in some nonresponding patients. The antigen specificity of the clonally expanded peripheral T cells was not determined. In the 0.1-3.0 mg/kg groups, partial responders were among the patients with the lowest normalized peripheral clonal expansion, particularly in CD8+ T cells.

Genomic DNA was isolated from the sorted cells so that the TCRbeta CDR3 region could be sequenced. The immunoSEQ Assay was used to sequence the TCRbeta CDR3 regions. The table was pulled from immuneACCESS by TCRdb, which kept in-frame rearrangements only. Such tables lose some clones; where checked, under half of the loss comes from unresolved V genes, and the rest has no known cause. Within this sample are about 100,000 clones, with roughly 90% of them counted one time only. The ten biggest clones cover around 0.16% of the sample. Patients with a history of autoimmune disease or receiving systemic immunosuppression were excluded from the trial. Peripheral blood for TCR sequencing was drawn from every dose cohort at baseline, at cycle 4 day 1 and at cycle 7 day 1. Samples were obtained from an open-label, multicenter, first-in-human phase I dose-escalation trial of ivuxolimab. Adults with locally advanced or metastatic melanoma, renal cell carcinoma, hepatocellular carcinoma or head and neck squamous cell carcinoma were enrolled in the trial. CD4+ and CD8+ T cells were sorted separately from peripheral blood before TCR sequencing.

The sequence links TRBV11-3 to TRBJ2-5; 7 bases in the middle match TRBD1. The sequence derives from an adult with an advanced solid tumor such as melanoma, head and neck, liver or kidney cancer. The sample consisted of CD4+ or CD8+ T cells sorted from blood, taken in a trial of the OX40 agonist ivuxolimab. The encoded CDR3 is CASSLGQGKETQYF. DNA sequence: TGTGCCAGCAGCTTAGGACAGGGCAAAGAGACCCAGTACTTC.